The rows below give T cell receptor beta chains drawn from one sample of a study of beta chain features in type 1 diabetes. Here immunoSEQ multiplex PCR was the method, and the copy in TCRdb shows in-frame clones only, minus some. The table has 860,000 or so clones, 15% to 20% seen once. The sequenced sample was naive CD4+ T cells from blood. The receptors come from a woman aged 18-30 years in good health. The CDR3 runs from the conserved cysteine through the conserved F or W. D genes are given only for firm matches. Rows give clone size only sometimes, using once, few, many, or a class for an expanded clone.

>few|TRBJ1-3|TRBV15|NA
CATSREAPGAASDTIYF
TGTGCCACCAGCAGAGAGGCCCCGGGGGCTGCTTCGGACACCATATATTTT
>few|TRBJ2-3|TRBV7-6|NA
CASSLVPDATDTQYF
TGTGCCAGCAGCTTAGTCCCCGACGCCACAGATACGCAGTATTTT
>NA|TRBJ2-1|TRBV7-3|NA
CASSSSGEQFF
TGTGCCAGCAGCTCCTCAGGGGAGCAGTTCTTC
>NA|TRBJ2-1|TRBV21-1|NA
CASPFQEYNEQFF
TGTGCCAGCCCCTTCCAGGAGTACAATGAGCAGTTCTTC
>NA|TRBJ1-6|TRBV9|TRBD1
CASSVGGQPNSPLHF
TGTGCCAGCAGCGTGGGGGGACAGCCCAATTCACCCCTCCACTTT
>NA|TRBJ2-2|TRBV7-9|TRBD1
CASSSRQGGELFF
TGTGCCAGCAGCTCAAGACAGGGCGGGGAGCTGTTTTTT
>few|TRBJ1-2|TRBV20-1|TRBD1
CSATPGQAYTF
TGCAGTGCGACCCCGGGACAGGCTTACACCTTC
>NA|TRBJ2-1|TRBV25-1|TRBD2
CASSESGRGYNEQFF
TGTGCCAGCAGTGAATCCGGGAGGGGATACAATGAGCAGTTCTTC
>few|TRBJ1-2|TRBV7-9|NA
CASSSSGGGYTF
TGTGCCAGCAGCTCTAGCGGGGGCGGCTACACCTTC
>NA|TRBJ1-5|TRBV9|NA
CASSVGEGGNQPQHF
TGTGCCAGCAGCGTGGGGGAGGGTGGCAATCAGCCCCAGCATTTT
>few|TRBJ1-6|TRBV4-1|NA
CASSQVLWPPGRNNSPLHF
TGCGCCAGCAGCCAAGTATTGTGGCCTCCCGGCAGGAATAATTCACCCCTCCACTTT
>few|TRBJ1-4|TRBV6-1|NA
CASSEVNPATNEKLFF
TGTGCCAGCAGTGAAGTCAATCCAGCAACTAATGAAAAACTGTTTTTT
>few|TRBJ2-7|TRBV6-1|TRBD1
CASSGGTAGRTYEQYF
TGTGCCAGCAGTGGAGGGACAGCTGGACGTACTTACGAGCAGTACTTC
>few|TRBJ2-3|TRBV6-5|NA
CASSVLATSTDTQYF
TGTGCCAGCAGCGTGCTAGCGACTAGCACAGATACGCAGTATTTT
>NA|TRBJ2-1|TRBV10-3|TRBD2
CAISDHRLAGANEQFF
TGTGCCATCAGTGATCATAGACTAGCGGGGGCCAATGAGCAGTTCTTC
>few|TRBJ1-1|TRBV4-3|TRBD1
CASSQGLGTANTEAFF
TGCGCCAGCAGCCAAGGCTTGGGGACAGCGAACACTGAAGCTTTCTTT
>NA|TRBJ2-4|TRBV6-4|TRBD1
CASNPQGRAKNIQYF
TGTGCCAGCAACCCACAGGGGCGGGCCAAAAACATTCAGTACTTC
>NA|TRBJ1-3|TRBV7-8|NA
CASSSRVTGNTIYF
TGTGCCAGCAGCTCAAGGGTAACTGGAAACACCATATATTTT
>once|TRBJ2-5|TRBV4-3|TRBD1
CASSQEAANRGLKETQYF
TGCGCCAGCAGCCAAGAAGCGGCCAACAGGGGGCTAAAGGAGACCCAGTACTTC
>few|TRBJ1-1|TRBV29-1|NA
CSVVMKMNTEAFF
TGCAGCGTGGTGATGAAGATGAACACTGAAGCTTTCTTT
>few|TRBJ1-1|TRBV10-3|NA
CAISTGNTEAFF
TGTGCCATCAGTACCGGTAACACTGAAGCTTTCTTT
>NA|TRBJ2-3|TRBV2|NA
CASRRLGLGSWQYF
TGTGCCAGCAGACGACTAGGACTGGGATCATGGCAGTATTTT
>few|TRBJ2-7|TRBV4-2|TRBD1
CARPGRDRENWYEQYF
TGTGCCCGTCCTGGTCGCGACAGGGAAAATTGGTACGAGCAGTACTTC
>NA|TRBJ1-3|TRBV15|TRBD1
CATSRDGQAGNTIYF
TGTGCCACCAGCAGGGACGGACAGGCTGGAAACACCATATATTTT
>NA|TRBJ2-6|TRBV11-1|TRBD1
CASSPRDRVSGANVLTF
TGTGCCAGCAGCCCCCGGGACAGGGTATCTGGGGCCAACGTCCTGACTTTC
>few|TRBJ1-1|TRBV7-9|NA
CASSGQQAFF
TGTGCTTCGTCCGGCCAGCAAGCTTTCTTT
>NA|TRBJ2-1|TRBV4-3|TRBD2
CASSQDGTSFNEQFF
TGCGCCAGCAGCCAAGATGGGACTAGCTTTAATGAGCAGTTCTTC
>NA|TRBJ2-1|TRBV7-9|TRBD2
CASSPGLAVYNEQFF
TGTGCCAGCAGTCCGGGACTAGCGGTATACAATGAGCAGTTCTTC
>NA|TRBJ2-2|TRBV6-5|TRBD2
CASKRGTSDTGELFF
TGTGCCAGCAAACGCGGGACTAGTGACACCGGGGAGCTGTTTTTT
>NA|TRBJ2-7|TRBV28|NA
CASSPGSPTWEQYF
TGTGCCAGCAGTCCCGGGTCTCCAACCTGGGAGCAGTACTTC
>NA|TRBJ1-4|TRBV19|TRBD1
CASSQGGREKLFF
TGTGCCAGTAGCCAGGGGGGACGTGAAAAACTGTTTTTT
>few|TRBJ2-1|TRBV18|TRBD2
CASSPFSGSSYNEQFF
TGTGCCAGCTCACCTTTTAGCGGGTCGTCCTACAATGAGCAGTTCTTC
>few|TRBJ2-5|TRBV7-2|NA
CASSPVQVETQYF
TGTGCCAGCAGCCCGGTTCAGGTGGAGACCCAGTACTTC
>NA|TRBJ2-2|TRBV27|TRBD2
CASSPSGSYTGELFF
TGTGCCAGCAGTCCTAGCGGGAGTTACACCGGGGAGCTGTTTTTT
>few|TRBJ2-6|TRBV27|NA
CASSSNLGANVLTF
TGTGCCAGCAGTTCAAACTTGGGGGCCAACGTCCTGACTTTC
>NA|TRBJ1-5|TRBV7-2|NA
CASSLARGHNQPQHF
TGTGCCAGCAGCTTAGCGCGGGGGCACAATCAGCCCCAGCATTTT
>few|TRBJ1-2|TRBV7-9|NA
CASSLRNSISGYTF
TGTGCCAGCAGCTTGCGGAACAGTATTAGTGGCTACACCTTC
>few|TRBJ1-3|TRBV7-9|NA
CASSSPGSGNTIYF
TGTGCCAGCAGCTCTCCGGGGTCTGGAAACACCATATATTTT
>few|TRBJ2-5|TRBV7-9|NA
CASSAYQETQYF
TGTGCCAGCAGCGCGTACCAAGAGACCCAGTACTTC